What follows is one T cell receptor (beta chain) and its context. In the original processing: Scientists estimated how many nucleated cells there were by amplifying reference gene primers. Profiling relied on immunoSEQ multiplex PCR, and the TCRdb table lists in-frame clones only, not all of them. That table is the source of V, J and clone size, and D and trimming were worked out from the DNA. Of around 84,000 clones in the sample, 70% to 90% were seen once. There are 13 residues in the CDR3. Trimming removed 9 bases from V and 3 bases from J, with 11 bases in between. Germline CDR1 and CDR2: LGHDT and YNNKEL (reference sequence). This sample was included in a study of blood T cell repertoires in COVID-19. Study in general: Sample material is recorded as cDNA or gDNA derived from T cells, B-cell-depleted T cells, or PBMCs.

The receptor was isolated from an older man with active or convalescent COVID-19. The gene calls are TRBV3-1 (or the pseudogene TRBV3-2) and TRBJ1-4, with D uncertain. Sequencing was performed on peripheral blood. CDR3 coding DNA: TGTGCCAGTGGCCAGAGGGCTAATGAAAAACTGTTTTTT. It specifies CASGQRANEKLFF.